One sample yielded the 7 T cell receptor beta chains listed below, sequenced in a study of blood T cells in healthy people across ages. It was with a sample-barcoded 5' primer and a J-beta primer mix that a second PCR of roughly 6 to 11 cycles was run. One entry per CDR3 protein, called by TCRdb with MiXCR from the 5' RACE reads. The sample includes about 1.4 million distinct CDR3 sequences, 59% of them seen just once. Source material: blood. These TCRs come from a man younger than 35 in good health.

DNA for the CDR3: TGTGCCACATCGGCCGTGAACACAGATACGCAGTATTTT. It specifies CATSAVNTDTQYF. The rearrangement uses TRBV24-1 and TRBJ2-3; D gene ambiguous. There are 13 residues in the CDR3. Trimming took off 10 bases at V and 2 bases at J, with 12 bases between the two ends. Per germline, CDR1 KGHDR and CDR2 SFDVKD.

This chain uses TRBV11-2 with TRBJ1-2, with D perhaps matching TRBD1 (5 bases). This CDR3 is built from 11 residues. Germline V CDR1 and CDR2: SGHAT, FQNNGV. The V end was cut by 2 bases, the J end by 11 bases, with 9 bases between. CDR3 sequence reads: CASSLMGGYTF. The CDR3 nucleotides are TGTGCCAGCAGCTTAATGGGGGGTTACACCTTC.

This rearrangement joins TRBV7-6 to TRBJ2-7; no reliable D call. Per germline, CDR1 SGHVS and CDR2 FNYEAQ. V lost 8 bases and J lost 0, with 11 bases in between. There are 13 residues in the CDR3. CDR3 in amino acids: CASQEQPSYEQYF. In DNA form, the CDR3 reads TGTGCCAGCCAAGAACAGCCCTCCTACGAGCAGTACTTC.

V gene TRBV20-1 combines with J gene TRBJ1-2; possibly TRBD1 for D (6 bases). The CDR3 loop spans 14 amino acids. Germline values: CDR1 DFQATT, CDR2 SNEGSKA (reference sequence). V was clipped by 3 bases and J by 3 bases, with 14 bases between them. In nucleotides, the CDR3 is TGCAGTGCTAGCCCTAGACAGGAATACTATGGCTACACCTTC. This gives the protein CSASPRQEYYGYTF.

V is TRBV6-1 and J is TRBJ2-5; D possibly uses TRBD1 or TRBD2 (7 bases each). Deletions cut 7 bases from V and 1 base from J, with 22 bases between. CDR3 length: 17 amino acids. The germline V gene has CDR1 MNHNS and CDR2 SASEGT. CDR3 amino acids: CASTQLTGSGGQETQYF. Written as DNA, the CDR3 is TGTGCCAGCACCCAATTGACAGGGTCGGGGGGCCAAGAGACCCAGTACTTC.

This clonotype was observed a handful of times. The J gene is TRBJ2-3, the V gene TRBV21-1. TRBV21-1 has pseudogene status. This CDR3 region has 15 residues. The CDR3 nucleotides read TGTGCCAGCAGCAAGAATACAGTGCGCACAGATACGCAGTATTTT. It encodes CASSKNTVRTDTQYF.

This clonotype has a handful of counts. This chain links TRBV25-1 with TRBJ2-1, with D uncertain. The J call may be incorrect, as the DNA end agrees better with TRBJ2-7. There are 15 residues in the CDR3. The V gene's germline CDR1 is MGHDK and CDR2 SYGVNS. This CDR3 reads CASRGRTSSYNEQYF. The CDR3 DNA reads TGTGCCAGCAGAGGAAGGACGAGCTCCTACAATGAGCAGTACTTC.